This T cell receptor (beta chain) was observed in a study of beta chain features in type 1 diabetes (dated by TCRdb to about 2018). Regarding the study in general: No differences in mean age, gender distribution, total cell number or subset yield were found between patients and healthy donors. A total of under 140,000,000 sorted cells were examined across all samples, and the number of cells per subset was strongly correlated with RNA yield. The study compared the TCRB repertoires of sorted circulating CD4+ T cell subsets in recently diagnosed type 1 diabetes patients with those in matched healthy donors. Regulatory and stem cell-like memory subsets were isolated from only 8 patients and roughly eight healthy donors, whereas naive and central memory subsets came from all 30 or so donors. On the study overall, not on this receptor specifically: In all four CD4+ subsets, TCRB CDR3 length was moderately but significantly shorter in type 1 diabetes patients. Patients with type 1 diabetes made fewer insertions and deleted more nucleotides at VDJ recombination sites, implying thymic rearrangement abnormalities. Shorter templates might be favored by PCR, yet because patient and control samples were amplified and corrected together, any such skew would affect both groups equally. Naive, central memory and regulatory TCRB repertoires appeared to be more alike among patients than among healthy donors. Sequencing cDNA rather than genomic DNA could over-represent highly expressing activated cells, although activation and CD3 levels did not differ between groups. HLA sub-analyses involved small numbers of individuals, so any influence of HLA type on TCRB rearrangement remained unresolved.

In regard to this clone: No cognate antigen has been identified for it. The record has no base qualities; no much larger clone is one base away.

The entire isolated RNA was reverse transcribed using the High Capacity cDNA Reverse Transcription Kit, and thus expressed TCRB transcripts were sequenced. Deep immunoSEQ sequencing was applied to naive, central memory and regulatory T cell samples, giving an average of around 3.4 million total reads per sample. Sorted cells were lysed in RLT buffer and RNA was extracted with DNase-treated RNeasy Micro or Mini kits, depending on cell number. Each cell subset was processed on its own to prevent cross-contamination, while patient and healthy donor samples were processed together. TCRB sequences were amplified from cDNA with the immunoSEQ multiplex PCR, producing 87-bp fragments spanning the CDR3 region. Sequencing of the amplicons was performed on the Illumina HiSeq platform. On the authors' methods: PCR bias was computationally corrected using synthetic template baselines, reads within Hamming distance 2 were collapsed, and singletons that could not be merged were discarded. Reads were aligned against IMGT so that V, D and J genes, CDR3 length and insertions or deletions at six rearrangement sites could be assigned. Within each subset, clonotype counts were normalized to the number of sorted cells before true diversity and Gini coefficients were calculated with the tcR R package. The overlap coefficient, calculated on TCRB nucleotide sequences, was used to quantify repertoire sharing. Not all clones reach the TCRdb copy of this immuneACCESS table, which keeps in-frame sequences only. Checked studies attribute under half of the gap to unresolved V genes and leave the rest unexplained. D and trimming come from the DNA, and the V and J calls and clone size come from that table. In this sample the table shows about 150,000 clones, 10% of which occur a single time. Less than 0.5% of the sample goes to the ten largest clones.

A single peripheral blood draw of around 0.11 L on average was collected from each donor into heparinised tubes. Naive, central memory, regulatory and stem cell-like memory CD4+ T cells were sorted on a BD FACSAria II using a panel including CD45RO, CCR7, CD25, CD127, CD95 and CD27. A purity above 98% was achieved for all sorted populations. PBMCs were isolated right away by Lymphoprep density gradient centrifugation and were stained directly, without culture. Samples were stained and sorted in pairs, with one healthy donor and one patient per experiment, so that batch effects were minimized. For this chain, trimming is 0 bases at the V end and 6 bases at the J end, and the number of junction bases without a gene match is 7. The germline V gene (reference sequence) gives CDR1 as SGHNT and CDR2 as YYREEE. The CDR3 runs 15 residues from the cysteine to the phenylalanine. Only the CDR3 region is kept as DNA, spanning 45 bases read in frame from base 1.

The sequencing sample was made of central memory CD4+ T cells from blood. The chain uses TRBV5-4 and TRBJ2-3, with 7 central nucleotides matching TRBD2. This receptor was obtained from a young man with type 1 diabetes. For the CDR3, the sequence is CASSLAGRAGDTQYF. The DNA sequence is as follows: TGTGCCAGCAGCTTGGCCGGGAGAGCGGGGGATACGCAGTATTTT.